The sequence of this T cell receptor beta chain was determined in a study of cytotoxic CD8 clonotypes in ibrutinib-treated CLL. Generated by immunoSEQ multiplex PCR, the TCRdb table keeps only in-frame clones and is missing some. This table holds around 200,000 clones, roughly three quarters found once. The CDR3 totals 15 residues. Germline lookup yields CDR1 SGDLS and CDR2 YYNGEE. V was cut by 0 bases and J by 3 bases, with 13 bases left in between. The chain employs TRBV9 and TRBJ2-7; maybe TRBD2 (5 bases). The source was PBMCs, collected after 12 months of ibrutinib treatment. The sequence was collected from a human donor with chronic lymphocytic leukemia. This CDR3 is CASSVAGVPLYEQYF. The CDR3 DNA reads as TGTGCCAGCAGCGTAGCCGGGGTCCCTCTCTACGAGCAGTACTTC.